Presented here are 9 T cell receptor beta chains from one specimen sequenced in a study of T cell repertoires in cytomegalovirus infection. TCRdb re-analysed the reads in MiXCR, keeping a single row per CDR3 protein. The table shows about 900,000 distinct CDR3 sequences, with around 30% occurring only once. These TCRs are of unknown antigen specificity. This specimen consisted of cultured CD8+ T cells from PBMCs, obtained from culture after CMV antigen stimulation. These receptors came from a human donor in good health (CMV status not recorded). Some clones in this sample may be carry-over from other donors' samples.

This clonotype came up many times. This sequence joins TRBV6-1 and TRBJ2-5, with D possibly matching TRBD1 (5 bases). Trimming took 2 bases from V and 4 from J, leaving 11 bases between them. This CDR3 has 14 amino acids. Germline loops: CDR1 MNHNS, CDR2 SASEGT. CDR3 DNA: TGTGCCAGCAGTGAACGTCGAAGGGGAGAGACCCAGTACTTC. This sequence encodes CASSERRRGETQYF.

V gene TRBV24-1 combines with J gene TRBJ2-3; D gene ambiguous. The CDR3 totals 13 residues. In germline, CDR1 is KGHDR, CDR2 SFDVKD. V shed 0 bases and J shed 8 bases, with 8 bases lying between them. The CDR3 loop reads CATSDLGSGTQYF. The DNA of the CDR3 is TGTGCCACCAGTGATTTGGGATCGGGTACGCAGTATTTT.

This clonotype was counted a few times. This sequence joins TRBV7-2 and TRBJ1-2; D gene uncertain. Trimming took 5 bases from V and 6 from J, leaving 16 bases between them. This CDR3 spans 14 amino acids. Germline-derived CDR1 and CDR2 are SGHTA and FQGNSA. Here the CDR3 DNA reads TGTGCCAGCAGCCCACCCCTCTCTGGTGATGGCTACACCTTC. Translation gives CASSPPLSGDGYTF.

This clonotype was recorded at least ten times. The chain is built from TRBV10-2 and TRBJ2-2; 8 bases map to TRBD2. The CDR3 is 16 amino acids. CDR1 and CDR2 (germline): WSHSY, SAAADI. Trimming removed 9 bases from V and 7 bases from J; junction bases left unmatched: 16. CDR3 amino acids: CASRGGGDRRGGELFF. CDR3 in DNA: TGCGCCAGTCGGGGGGGGGGCGACCGACGTGGCGGGGAGCTGTTTTTT.

This clonotype has more than one count but fewer than ten. The gene calls are TRBV7-6 and TRBJ2-1; TRBD1 agrees at 7 bases. Germline V gene data show CDR1 as SGHVS and CDR2 as FNYEAQ. V lost 5 bases and J lost 4; bases outside the gene matches: 11. The CDR3 has 16 amino acids. CDR3 sequence (DNA): TGTGCCAGCAGCCTGATGGGCACAGGGGCGTACAATGAGCAGTTCTTC. It is translated as CASSLMGTGAYNEQFF.

The chain joins TRBV19 to TRBJ2-6; no clear D gene. The CDR3 extends over 11 amino acids. The germline CDR1 and CDR2 sequences are LNHDA and SQIVND (reference sequence). V was clipped by 7 bases and J by 4 bases, with 2 bases between them. CDR3 sequence reads: CASTGANVLTF. CDR3 nucleotide sequence: TGTGCCAGTACCGGGGCCAACGTCCTGACTTTC.

This chain joins TRBV4-2 and TRBJ1-1, with D unclear. Germline lookup yields CDR1 LGHNA and CDR2 YNFKEQ. The V end lost 0 bases, the J end lost 0 bases, and 5 bases lay between the germline ends. The CDR3 spans 14 residues. CDR3 amino acids: CASSQDTMNTEAFF. The CDR3 coding sequence is TGTGCCAGCAGCCAAGACACGATGAACACTGAAGCTTTCTTT.

This chain uses TRBV20-1 with TRBJ2-7, with 7 bases that match TRBD2. The germline V gene has CDR1 DFQATT and CDR2 SNEGSKA (reference sequence). The junction had 2 bases not matched to a gene; V was cut back by 2 bases and J by 1 base. The CDR3 has 13 amino acids. DNA for the CDR3: TGCAGTGCTAGAAGCGGGGAATCCTACGAGCAGTACGTC. It specifies CSARSGESYEQYV.

The chain has TRBV28 and TRBJ2-5; 10 bases agree with TRBD2. Germline CDR1 reads MDHEN; CDR2 reads SYDVKM. There are 15 residues in the CDR3. Trimming at V came to 3 bases and at J to 0 bases, leaving 1 base not matched to a gene. Here the CDR3 reads CASSFGLADQETQYF. The CDR3 DNA sequence: TGTGCCAGCAGTTTCGGACTAGCGGACCAAGAGACCCAGTACTTC.